This TCR beta chain was captured in a study of blood T cell repertoires in COVID-19. Repertoires were generated with immunoSEQ multiplex PCR, while TCRdb's copy carries only in-frame clones and drops some. The profile shows roughly 100,000 clones, 75% to 95% of them singletons. The CDR3 loop spans 14 amino acids. Unmatched junction bases numbered 7, after V lost 6 bases and J lost 0 bases. CDR1 is GTSNPN, CDR2 SVGIG, per germline (reference sequence). Sequences were obtained from peripheral blood. The chain carries TRBV30 and TRBJ1-1, with 7 nucleotides matching TRBD1. The sequence was collected from a human donor in a cohort sampled during active COVID-19. The CDR3 sequence is CACILDRVNTEAFF. The CDR3 DNA sequence: TGTGCCTGCATACTAGACAGGGTGAACACTGAAGCTTTCTTT.